The clone carrying this TCR beta chain was seen only a few times. Amplified regions were TCR beta CDR3 sequences from RNA transcripts. HTBI primers drove first-round RT-PCR of the TCR CDR3. TCRdb reprocessed the multiplex PCR reads via MiXCR and lists one record per CDR3 protein. The data hold around 420,000 distinct CDR3 sequences, with roughly an eighth observed a single time. These data are taken from a study of T cells in Graves' hyperthyroidism and ophthalmopathy. The V end was cut by 8 bases, the J end by 7 bases, with 18 bases between. This CDR3 contains 14 residues. The gene calls are TRBV12-3 or TRBV12-4 and TRBJ2-1; perhaps TRBD1 as D (6 bases). The origin of this receptor is a woman in her late teens or twenties with Graves' hyperthyroidism. Sequenced: blood. The CDR3 here is CASAQLQGINEQFF. DNA for the CDR3: TGTGCCAGCGCCCAACTTCAGGGGATTAATGAGCAGTTCTTC.